This TCR beta chain was identified in a study of T cell responses to AZD1222 COVID-19 vaccine. This CDR3 is 17 amino acids long. Trimming took 0 bases from V and 3 from J, leaving 15 bases between them. The V gene's germline CDR1 is SGDLS and CDR2 YYNGEE. Overall study findings and caveats: Donors were largely white British and mainly female; clonal diversity was possibly underestimated. Reports indicate that nearly half of spike-specific TCRs are directed at unmutated variant regions. The study sampled repertoires only after the peak T cell response.

On this clone: Its target is not known.

Second-dose intervals near 4 or 12 weeks were combined. Sequencing used immunoSEQ multiplex PCR; TCRdb keeps in-frame clones, though not all of them. The profile shows about 73,000 clones, 89% of them singletons. The source is an adult who received the AZD1222 COVID-19 vaccine. The J gene is TRBJ2-2, the V gene TRBV9; TRBD1 or TRBD2 may be the D gene (5 bases each). The sample here was peripheral blood, taken 28 days after the second AZD1222 dose. The chain's CDR3 is CASSVEEVLGHTGELFF. As DNA, the CDR3 is TGTGCCAGCAGCGTAGAGGAGGTGTTGGGGCACACCGGGGAGCTGTTTTTT.